Below, 29 T cell receptor beta chains from the same sample are listed, as sequenced in a study of response to subunit inactivated influenza vaccine. Each CDR3 protein gets one entry after TCRdb re-called the RT-PCR reads with MiXCR. Among more than 550,000 distinct CDR3 sequences listed, 10% to 15% were seen once. The material sequenced was PBMCs from blood, taken on the day of vaccination. These receptors all stem from a man over 45 who received an inactivated influenza vaccine.

The V gene is TRBV7-8, the J gene TRBJ2-1, with 11 bases fitting TRBD2. V lost 4 bases and J lost 7; bases outside the gene matches: 9. Germline loops: CDR1 SGHVS, CDR2 FQNEAQ. This CDR3 is built from 16 residues. The CDR3 nucleotides are TGTGCCAGCAGCTCCGCCCGACTAGCGGGGTCGAATGAGCAGTTCTTC. Translating it yields CASSSARLAGSNEQFF.

The chain recombines TRBV7-2 with TRBJ2-3; 9 bases are shared with TRBD2. The CDR3 loop spans 17 amino acids. Germline-derived CDR1 and CDR2 are SGHTA and FQGNSA. J gave up 2 bases and V 2 bases, and 8 bases lay outside the gene matches. The CDR3 DNA reads as TGTGCCAGCAGCTTACCTCTAGCGGGGCTAGTCACAGATACGCAGTATTTT. Translating it yields CASSLPLAGLVTDTQYF.

The chain links TRBV10-1 to TRBJ2-3; TRBD2 agrees at 8 bases. V gave up 11 bases and J gave up 4 bases; unmatched junction bases: 11. The CDR3 has 14 amino acids. Germline V gives CDR1 WNHNN, CDR2 SYGVQD (reference sequence). This CDR3 reads CASARGALADTQYF. The CDR3 nucleotides are TGCGCCTCCGCGCGGGGGGCCTTGGCAGATACGCAGTATTTT.

This clonotype was seen a few times. V usage is TRBV12-3 or TRBV12-4 and J usage is TRBJ2-5; TRBD2 matches at 8 bases. The V gene end was trimmed by 2 bases and the J gene end by 5 bases; junction bases not matched to a gene: 7. The CDR3 extends over 15 amino acids. CDR3 loop: CASSLTGLAGETQYF. CDR3 nucleotides: TGTGCCAGCAGTTTAACTGGACTAGCTGGCGAGACCCAGTACTTC.

V and J are TRBV20-1 and TRBJ2-5, with 10 nucleotides matching TRBD1. V was pared by 6 bases and J by 6 bases, with 7 bases of the junction left unmatched. The CDR3 totals 13 residues. Germline-derived CDR1 and CDR2 are DFQATT and SNEGSKA (reference sequence). In DNA form, the CDR3 reads TGCAGTGCACAGACAGGGGGCAAGAAGACCCAGTACTTC. The encoded protein is CSAQTGGKKTQYF.

The sample holds many counts of this clonotype. The chain carries TRBV4-1 and TRBJ2-7; TRBD2 aligns across 7 bases. Germline loops: CDR1 MGHRA, CDR2 YSYEKL. V was clipped by 1 base and J by 3 bases; unmatched bases: 3. This CDR3 is built from 14 residues. The CDR3 sequence: CASSQVGGGYEQYF. CDR3 sequence (DNA): TGCGCCAGCAGCCAAGTCGGCGGGGGCTACGAGCAGTACTTC.

This clonotype was picked up a small number of times. This rearrangement joins TRBV10-3 to TRBJ1-5; D gene uncertain. Germline CDR1 ENHRY, CDR2 SYGVKD. CDR3 length: 13 amino acids. The V and J ends lost 4 bases and 6 bases respectively, with 10 bases between them. The CDR3 sequence: CAISGGVGQPQHF. Written as DNA, the CDR3 is TGTGCCATCAGTGGGGGTGTCGGTCAGCCCCAGCATTTT.

The V gene is TRBV20-1, the J gene TRBJ2-7; 7 nucleotides match TRBD2. The germline V gene encodes CDR1 DFQATT and CDR2 SNEGSKA (reference sequence). This CDR3 comprises 15 residues. Germline trimming cut 3 bases from V and 0 bases from J; bases unmatched to any gene: 8. CDR3 amino acids: CSARFFGGSSYEQYF. Here the CDR3 DNA reads TGCAGTGCTAGGTTTTTCGGGGGGAGCTCCTACGAGCAGTACTTC.

The sample holds many counts of this clonotype. The V call is TRBV6-5, the J call TRBJ2-7; TRBD1 matches at 7 bases. Germline CDR1 reads MNHEY; CDR2 reads SVGAGI. CDR3 length equals 15 residues. The junction had 8 bases not matched to a gene; V was cut back by 0 bases and J by 6 bases. As DNA, the CDR3 is TGTGCCAGCAGTTACTCTATGGACAGGAGGTCCGAGCAGTACTTC. Translation: CASSYSMDRRSEQYF.

The chain combines TRBV12-3 or TRBV12-4 with TRBJ1-3; perhaps TRBD1 as D (6 bases). V was pared by 3 bases and J by 7 bases, with 13 bases between. CDR3 length equals 14 residues. The CDR3 nucleotides read TGTGCCAGCAGTTTGGGGGGCGGTTGGAACACCATATATTTT. This translates into CASSLGGGWNTIYF.

The V and J genes are TRBV20-1 and TRBJ2-5; 9 bases are shared with TRBD1. CDR3 length: 13 amino acids. V was clipped by 5 bases and J by 5 bases; unmatched bases: 6. CDR1 is DFQATT, CDR2 SNEGSKA, per germline (reference sequence). CDR3 residues: CSALRDRAETQYF. CDR3 DNA sequence: TGCAGTGCTCTCCGGGACAGGGCCGAGACCCAGTACTTC.

This clonotype was observed a handful of times. The J gene is TRBJ1-1, the V gene TRBV7-8, with 7 nucleotides matching TRBD1. J gave up 3 bases and V 3 bases, and 4 bases lay outside the gene matches. Germline assignment: CDR1 SGHVS and CDR2 FQNEAQ. This CDR3 has 14 residues. The DNA of the CDR3 is TGTGCCAGCAGCTTCCGGGACAGATACACTGAAGCTTTCTTT. It codes for CASSFRDRYTEAFF. The variable domain in full, with the rest retrieved from reference TRBV7-8 and TRBJ1-1, is GAGVSQSPRYKVAKRGQDVALRCDPISGHVSLFWYQQALGQGPEFLTYFQNEAQLDKSGLPSDRFFAERPEGSVSTLKIQRTQQEDSAVYLCASSFRDRYTEAFFGQGTRLTVV.

In this sample, this clonotype turned up a few times. The CDR3 protein is CASSLVPTEAFF. The CDR3 DNA reads TGTGCCAGCAGCTTAGTTCCTACTGAAGCTTTCTTT. The rearrangement joins TRBV7-9 to TRBJ1-1; unclear D gene. Germline V lookup: CDR1 SEHNR, CDR2 FQNEAQ (reference sequence). The CDR3 is 12 amino acids. The V end lost 1 base, the J end lost 5 bases, and 5 bases lay between the germline ends.

The rearrangement joins TRBV7-2 to TRBJ2-3; possibly TRBD2 for D (6 bases). From germline, CDR1 is SGHTA and CDR2 FQGNSA. Trimming shortened V by 0 bases and J by 6 bases, and 10 bases separated the two germline ends. The CDR3 runs 14 residues. The CDR3 region is CASSLANRGDTQYF. CDR3 nucleotides: TGTGCCAGCAGCTTAGCGAATCGGGGGGATACGCAGTATTTT.

The chain combines TRBV12-3 or TRBV12-4 with TRBJ2-1; D remains ambiguous. Deletions cut 6 bases from V and 4 bases from J, with 10 bases between. There are 13 residues in the CDR3. The CDR3 spells CASRRTGYNEQFF. The CDR3 nucleotides read TGTGCCAGCAGACGGACCGGGTACAATGAGCAGTTCTTC.

This clonotype showed up just a few times. The chain combines TRBV5-1 with TRBJ2-7; possible D gene TRBD2, 5 bases. Germline V gene data show CDR1 as SGHRS and CDR2 as YFSETQ. The CDR3 sequence is 16 residues long. V was cut by 5 bases and J by 3 bases, with 21 bases left in between. In nucleotides, the CDR3 is TGCGCCAGCAGGATAGGAGGCTGGGCTGTGTACTACGAGCAGTACTTC. This translates into CASRIGGWAVYYEQYF.

The CDR3 protein is CASSEIGYEQYF. The CDR3 nucleotides are TGTGCCAGCAGCGAAATCGGCTACGAGCAGTACTTC. This chain uses TRBV12-3 or TRBV12-4 with TRBJ2-7, with D hard to call. Trimming stripped 6 bases from V and 3 bases from J, with 9 bases between. The CDR3 is 12 amino acids.

This clonotype was recorded at least ten times. This chain connects TRBV25-1 to TRBJ1-6; no definite D call. With 5 bases removed from V and 3 bases from J, the gap between germline ends came to 8 bases. This CDR3 region has 14 residues. Germline assignment: CDR1 MGHDK and CDR2 SYGVNS. The CDR3 sequence: CASSLSGYNSPLHF. The DNA of the CDR3 is TGTGCCAGCAGTCTGTCGGGCTATAATTCACCCCTCCACTTT.

The chain has TRBV6-1 and TRBJ2-3; D not certain. The CDR3 is 15 residues long. V was cut by 7 bases and J by 2 bases, with 16 bases left in between. CDR1 is MNHNS, CDR2 SASEGT, per germline. Here the CDR3 reads CASTGQAWITDTQYF. As DNA, the CDR3 is TGTGCCAGCACCGGCCAGGCCTGGATCACAGATACGCAGTATTTT.

There are a few counts of this clonotype. This chain links TRBV29-1 with TRBJ2-7; 10 bases match TRBD2. The CDR3 totals 14 residues. Germline V gene data show CDR1 as SQVTM and CDR2 as ANQGSEA. The V segment lost 4 bases and the J segment 4 bases; nucleotides outside the gene matches: 7. Here the CDR3 DNA reads TGCAGCGTTGTTGGAGCGGGAGGGCCTTACGAGCAGTACTTC. It encodes CSVVGAGGPYEQYF.

This clonotype was counted between two and nine times. V is TRBV28 and J is TRBJ1-1; perhaps TRBD1 as D (5 bases). The V gene's germline CDR1 is MDHEN and CDR2 SYDVKM. The V end lost 2 bases, the J end lost 3 bases, and 7 bases lay between the germline ends. The CDR3 totals 13 residues. This chain's CDR3 is CASSLPGHTEAFF. Written as DNA, the CDR3 is TGTGCCAGCAGTTTACCAGGGCACACTGAAGCTTTCTTT.

The CDR3 nucleotides read TGTGCCAGCAGTTATGACCGAGGCGAGCAGTACTTC. Protein sequence: CASSYDRGEQYF. The V gene is TRBV6-2 or TRBV6-3, the J gene TRBJ2-7; D is unclear. The germline V gene has CDR1 MNHEY and CDR2 SVGEGT. V shed 3 bases and J shed 6 bases, with 9 bases lying between them. The CDR3 is 12 residues long.

The genes are TRBV7-2 and TRBJ2-7; D uncertain. The V end lost 5 bases, the J end lost 1 base, and 12 bases lay between the germline ends. The CDR3 consists of 14 residues. From germline, CDR1 is SGHTA and CDR2 FQGNSA. CDR3 amino acids: CASSPMSLSYEQYF. As DNA, the CDR3 is TGTGCCAGCAGCCCAATGAGTTTGTCCTACGAGCAGTACTTC.

The chain couples TRBV15 to TRBJ2-3; D possibly corresponds to TRBD1 (5 bases). This CDR3 has 18 residues. V was trimmed by 0 bases and J by 0 bases, leaving 16 bases between them. Germline V gene data show CDR1 as LNHNV and CDR2 as YYDKDF (reference sequence). CDR3 amino acids: CATSRDLKGQGSTDTQYF. In DNA, the CDR3 is TGTGCCACCAGCAGAGATCTCAAGGGGCAGGGAAGCACAGATACGCAGTATTTT. The whole variable domain, remainder taken from reference TRBV15 and TRBJ2-3, is DAMVIQNPRYQVTQFGKPVTLSCSQTLNHNVMYWYQQKSSQAPKLLFHYYDKDFNNEADTPDNFQSRRPNTSFCFLDIRSPGLGDTAMYLCATSRDLKGQGSTDTQYFGPGTRLTVL.

This clonotype was found a few times. The chain combines TRBV12-3 or TRBV12-4 with TRBJ1-6; TRBD1 matches 7 bases. This CDR3 region has 14 residues. V dropped 6 bases and J dropped 6; count of bases not matched to a gene: 5. The CDR3 bases are TGTGCCAGCAGCCGCAGGGACAGTAATTCACCCCTCCACTTT. Protein product: CASSRRDSNSPLHF.

The chain carries TRBV15 and TRBJ1-2, with D tentatively TRBD1 (5 bases). The germline V gene encodes CDR1 LNHNV and CDR2 YYDKDF (reference sequence). V was cut by 0 bases and J by 8 bases, with 13 bases left in between. The CDR3 spans 14 residues. The CDR3: CATSRDTVGVGYTF. The CDR3 coding sequence is TGTGCCACCAGCAGAGATACGGTGGGGGTCGGCTACACCTTC.

This clonotype was found many times. The chain has TRBV29-1 and TRBJ2-3; 7 bases are a match to TRBD2. Unmatched junction bases numbered 7, after V lost 4 bases and J lost 0 bases. CDR1 SQVTM and CDR2 ANQGSEA come from the germline V gene. CDR3 size: 15 residues. CDR3 region: CSVAVGGTSTDTQYF. The CDR3 nucleotides read TGCAGCGTTGCTGTGGGGGGGACTAGCACAGATACGCAGTATTTT.

This clonotype occurred once. This chain joins TRBV20-1 and TRBJ2-3; TRBD2 matches 14 bases. Germline values: CDR1 DFQATT, CDR2 SNEGSKA (reference sequence). The CDR3 loop spans 18 amino acids. Unmatched junction bases numbered 15, after V lost 6 bases and J lost 4 bases. CDR3 protein: CSARPPGLAGEGPDTQYF. The CDR3 DNA sequence: TGCAGTGCCAGGCCCCCGGGACTAGCGGGAGAAGGGCCAGATACGCAGTATTTT.

In its sample, this clonotype was seen a few times. The chain links TRBV12-3 or TRBV12-4 to TRBJ2-7; 7 bases line up with TRBD2. V lost 2 bases and J lost 0; bases outside the gene matches: 4. The CDR3 covers 15 residues. The DNA for the CDR3 is TGTGCCAGCAGTTTATTTGGCGGGAGCTCCTACGAGCAGTACTTC. The encoded protein is CASSLFGGSSYEQYF.